This T cell receptor beta chain was obtained from a study of vaccination effects on CD4 cells after COVID-19. Study summary: Post-vaccine sampling occurred a median 72 days after the second dose.

TCRdb keeps only in-frame clones here, not all; method: immunoSEQ multiplex PCR. The sample records 20,000 to 25,000 clones, roughly 79% being singletons. Germline values: CDR1 SQVTM, CDR2 ANQGSEA. The CDR3 has 12 amino acids. Trimming removed 4 bases from V and 8 bases from J, with 11 bases in between. Viral peptide pools were used in the ViraFEST assay to expand antigen-specific CD4+ T cells, and sequencing came afterward. Cells that had been cultured for roughly 9 days were the source of isolated CD4+ T cells. Of the BNT162b2 and mRNA-1273 vaccines, participants received two doses of one or the other. As concerns this clone: Antigen unknown.

The material sequenced was CD4+ T cells from PBMCs cultured with SARS-CoV-2 spike peptides, taken after COVID-19 vaccination. The V gene is TRBV29-1, the J gene TRBJ1-4; D gene unclear. The clonotype comes from a human donor who received a COVID-19 vaccine. Some clones in this sample may be carry-over from other donors' samples. CDR3 sequence reads: CSVVGYSEKLFF. The CDR3 bases are TGCAGCGTTGTAGGGTACTCAGAAAAACTGTTTTTT.